Following are 2 T cell receptor beta chains from one sample sequenced in a study of neoadjuvant anti-PD-1 for oral cavity cancer. Time point described: after neoadjuvant nivolumab, at surgical resection. Some clones are missing from TCRdb's copy, which holds only in-frame ones; the method was immunoSEQ multiplex PCR. The sample consists of about 14,000 clones, about three quarters of them appearing once. The sequences come from PBMCs, collected after nivolumab (anti-PD-1) treatment. All receptors come from a person between 40 and 80 years old with oral cavity squamous cell carcinoma.

With respect to this clone: The same CDR3 arises from other DNA sequences in this sample as well. This chain joins TRBV30 and TRBJ1-5; D not resolved. Trimming pared 3 bases from V and 0 bases from J, leaving 9 bases between. The CDR3 is made up of 14 amino acids. The V gene's germline CDR1 is GTSNPN and CDR2 SVGIG (reference sequence). DNA for the CDR3: TGTGCCTGGAGGGGCGGGGATAGCAATCAGCCCCAGCATTTT. It encodes CAWRGGDSNQPQHF.

This chain connects TRBV5-1 to TRBJ1-1; D is undetermined. This CDR3 is built from 14 residues. CDR1 is SGHRS, CDR2 YFSETQ, per germline. Trimming took off 5 bases at V and 0 bases at J, with 11 bases between the two ends. CDR3 in DNA: TGCGCCAGCAGGGTTACAGAGATGAACACTGAAGCTTTCTTT. Protein product: CASRVTEMNTEAFF.